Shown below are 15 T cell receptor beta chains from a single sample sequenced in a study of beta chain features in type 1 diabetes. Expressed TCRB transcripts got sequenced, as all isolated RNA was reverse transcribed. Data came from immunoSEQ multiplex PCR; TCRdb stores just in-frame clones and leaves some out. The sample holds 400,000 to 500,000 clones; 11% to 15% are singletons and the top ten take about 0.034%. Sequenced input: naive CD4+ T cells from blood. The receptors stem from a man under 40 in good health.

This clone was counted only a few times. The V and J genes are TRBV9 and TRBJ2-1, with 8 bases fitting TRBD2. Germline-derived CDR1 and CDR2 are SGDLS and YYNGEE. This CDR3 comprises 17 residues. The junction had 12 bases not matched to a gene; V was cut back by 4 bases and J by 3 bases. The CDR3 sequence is CASSQRGGESLYNEQFF. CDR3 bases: TGTGCCAGCAGCCAACGGGGGGGCGAGTCCCTCTACAATGAGCAGTTCTTC. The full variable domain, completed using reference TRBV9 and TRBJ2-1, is DSGVTQTPKHLITATGQRVTLRCSPRSGDLSVYWYQQSLDQGLQFLIQYYNGEERAKGNILERFSAQQFPDLHSELNLSSLELGDSALYFCASSQRGGESLYNEQFFGPGTRLTVL.

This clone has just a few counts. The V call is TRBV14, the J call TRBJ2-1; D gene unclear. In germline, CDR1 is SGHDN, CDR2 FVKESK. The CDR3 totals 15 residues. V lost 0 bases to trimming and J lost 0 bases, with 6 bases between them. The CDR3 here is CASSQDWGSYNEQFF. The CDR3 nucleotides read TGTGCCAGCAGCCAAGATTGGGGCTCCTACAATGAGCAGTTCTTC. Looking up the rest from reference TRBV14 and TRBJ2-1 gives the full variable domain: EAGVTQFPSHSVIEKGQTVTLRCDPISGHDNLYWYRRVMGKEIKFLLHFVKESKQDESGMPNNRFLAERTGGTYSTLKVQPAELEDSGVYFCASSQDWGSYNEQFFGPGTRLTVL.

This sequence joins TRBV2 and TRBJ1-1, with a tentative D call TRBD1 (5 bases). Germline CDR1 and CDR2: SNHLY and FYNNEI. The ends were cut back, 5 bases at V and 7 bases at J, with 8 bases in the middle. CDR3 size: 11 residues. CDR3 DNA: TGTGCCAGCAGTAAAGACAGTGAAGCTTTCTTT. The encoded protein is CASSKDSEAFF.

Here the CDR3 DNA reads TGCGCCAGCAGCCAAGATGGGGCAGGTAGCACAGATACGCAGTATTTT. The encoded protein is CASSQDGAGSTDTQYF. The chain couples TRBV4-1 to TRBJ2-3; D might be TRBD1 (5 bases). V lost 0 bases, J lost 0 bases, and 10 bases lay in between. Germline V gene data show CDR1 as MGHRA and CDR2 as YSYEKL. There are 16 residues in the CDR3.

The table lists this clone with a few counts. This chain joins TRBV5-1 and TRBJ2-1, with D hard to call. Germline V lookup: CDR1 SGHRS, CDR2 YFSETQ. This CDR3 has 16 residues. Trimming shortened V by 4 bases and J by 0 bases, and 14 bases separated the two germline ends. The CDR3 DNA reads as TGCGCCAGCAGCGTCCGTGGAAGGAGCTCCTACAATGAGCAGTTCTTC. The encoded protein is CASSVRGRSSYNEQFF.

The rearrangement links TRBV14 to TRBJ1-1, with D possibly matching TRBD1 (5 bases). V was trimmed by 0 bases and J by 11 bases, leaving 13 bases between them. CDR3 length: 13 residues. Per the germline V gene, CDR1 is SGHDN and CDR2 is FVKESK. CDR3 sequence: CASSQDRPWGAFF. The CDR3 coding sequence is TGTGCCAGCAGCCAAGATCGGCCCTGGGGGGCTTTCTTT.

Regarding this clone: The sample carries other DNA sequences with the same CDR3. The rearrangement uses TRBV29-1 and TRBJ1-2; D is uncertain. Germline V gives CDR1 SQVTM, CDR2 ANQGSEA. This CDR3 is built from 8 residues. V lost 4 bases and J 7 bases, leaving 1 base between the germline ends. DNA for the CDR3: TGCAGCGTTGCTGGCTACACCTTC. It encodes CSVAGYTF. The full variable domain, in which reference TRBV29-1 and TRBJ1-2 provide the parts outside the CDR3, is SAVISQKPSRDICQRGTSLTIQCQVDSQVTMMFWYRQQPGQSLTLIATANQGSEATYESGFVIDKFPISRPNLTFSTLTVSNMSPEDSSIYLCSVAGYTFGSGTRLTVV.

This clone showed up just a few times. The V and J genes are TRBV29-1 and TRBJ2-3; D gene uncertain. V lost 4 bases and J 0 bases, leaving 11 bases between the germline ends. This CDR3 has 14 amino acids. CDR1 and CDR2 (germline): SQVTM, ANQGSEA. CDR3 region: CSVAATESTDTQYF. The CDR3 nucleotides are TGCAGCGTTGCGGCTACGGAAAGCACAGATACGCAGTATTTT.

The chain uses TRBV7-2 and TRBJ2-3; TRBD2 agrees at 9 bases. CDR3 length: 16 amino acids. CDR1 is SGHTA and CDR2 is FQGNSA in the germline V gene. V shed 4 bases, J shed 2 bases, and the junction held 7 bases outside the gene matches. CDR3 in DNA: TGTGCCAGCAGCTCTCTGAGCGGGGGGTTCACAGATACGCAGTATTTT. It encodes CASSSLSGGFTDTQYF.

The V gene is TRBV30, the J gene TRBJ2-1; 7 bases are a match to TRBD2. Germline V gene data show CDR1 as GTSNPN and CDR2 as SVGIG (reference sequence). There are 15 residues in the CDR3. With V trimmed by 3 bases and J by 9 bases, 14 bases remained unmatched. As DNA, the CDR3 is TGTGCCTGGAGGGGTGGCGCGGGAGTTTTGGGTGAGCAGTTCTTC. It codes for CAWRGGAGVLGEQFF.

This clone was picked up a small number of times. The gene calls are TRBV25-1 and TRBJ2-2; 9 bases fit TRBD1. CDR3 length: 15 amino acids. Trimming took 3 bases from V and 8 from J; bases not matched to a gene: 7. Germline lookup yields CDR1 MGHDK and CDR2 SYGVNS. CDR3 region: CASSDPGTGIGELFF. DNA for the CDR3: TGTGCCAGCAGTGATCCCGGGACAGGGATTGGGGAGCTGTTTTTT.

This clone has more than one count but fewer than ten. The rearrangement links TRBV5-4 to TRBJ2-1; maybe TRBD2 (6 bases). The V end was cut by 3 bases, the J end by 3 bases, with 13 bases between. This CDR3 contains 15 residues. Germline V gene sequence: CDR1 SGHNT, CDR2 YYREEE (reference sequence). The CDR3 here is CASSSDQRVYNEQFF. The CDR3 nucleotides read TGTGCCAGCAGCTCGGACCAGCGGGTCTACAATGAGCAGTTCTTC.

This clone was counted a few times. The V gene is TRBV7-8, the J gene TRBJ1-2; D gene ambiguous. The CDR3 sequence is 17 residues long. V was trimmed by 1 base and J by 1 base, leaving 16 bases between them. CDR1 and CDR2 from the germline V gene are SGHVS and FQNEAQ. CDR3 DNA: TGTGCCAGCAGCTTAGTTCACAGAGTCCTCAATAACTATGGCTACACCTTC. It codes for CASSLVHRVLNNYGYTF.

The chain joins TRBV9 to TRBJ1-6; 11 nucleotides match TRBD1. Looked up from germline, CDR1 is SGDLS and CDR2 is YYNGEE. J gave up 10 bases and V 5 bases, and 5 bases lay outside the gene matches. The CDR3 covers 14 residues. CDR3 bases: TGTGCCAGCAGTTCCGGGACAGGGGGATCACCCCTCCACTTT. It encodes CASSSGTGGSPLHF.

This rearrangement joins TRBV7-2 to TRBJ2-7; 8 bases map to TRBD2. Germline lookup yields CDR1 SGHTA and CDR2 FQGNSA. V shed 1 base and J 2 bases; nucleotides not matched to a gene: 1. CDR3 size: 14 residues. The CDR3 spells CASSLDSGAYEQYF. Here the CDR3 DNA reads TGTGCCAGCAGCTTAGATAGCGGGGCCTACGAGCAGTACTTC.